The 23 T cell receptor beta chains presented below share a single source sample, sequenced in a study of T cell repertoires in cytomegalovirus infection. MiXCR, run by TCRdb on the reads, gives a single entry per CDR3 protein. The data hold 600,000 to 800,000 distinct CDR3 sequences, with roughly 26% observed a single time. Sequencing was done on a sample of CD8+ T cells from PBMCs. These receptor sequences come from a human donor in good health (CMV status not recorded). Some clones in this sample may be carry-over from other donors' samples.

This clonotype was recorded at least ten times. This chain joins TRBV7-6 and TRBJ1-2; possible D gene TRBD1, 6 bases. Trimming shortened V by 1 base and J by 3 bases, and 9 bases separated the two germline ends. The CDR3 sequence is 14 residues long. CDR1 SGHVS and CDR2 FNYEAQ come from the germline V gene. CDR3 loop: CASSLDGGHYGYTF. The CDR3 coding sequence is TGTGCCAGCAGCTTAGATGGGGGGCACTATGGCTACACCTTC.

In this sample, this clonotype turned up many times. The rearrangement uses TRBV12-3 or TRBV12-4 and TRBJ2-5; 11 nucleotides align to TRBD1. The V segment lost 3 bases and the J segment 4 bases; nucleotides outside the gene matches: 4. The CDR3 is 15 residues long. Here the CDR3 reads CASSFGTGGSETQYF. CDR3 in DNA: TGTGCCAGCAGTTTCGGGACAGGGGGATCAGAGACCCAGTACTTC.

This clonotype was recorded many times. The chain uses TRBV7-2 and TRBJ2-7; D is possibly TRBD2 (6 bases). V was shortened by 2 bases and J by 1 base, with 12 bases between the two germline ends. This CDR3 region has 15 residues. Per the germline V gene, CDR1 is SGHTA and CDR2 is FQGNSA. This CDR3 is CASSLLPSASYEQYV. The CDR3 bases are TGTGCCAGCAGCTTACTCCCTAGCGCATCCTACGAGCAGTACGTC.

There are many counts of this clonotype. The chain couples TRBV5-4 to TRBJ2-3; D uncertain. Between the trimmed V and J ends, which lost 2 bases and 1 base, there was a span of 11 bases. The germline CDR1 and CDR2 sequences are SGHNT and YYREEE (reference sequence). This CDR3 has 15 amino acids. CDR3 sequence reads: CASSFSQSGTDTQYF. CDR3 sequence (DNA): TGTGCCAGCAGCTTCTCCCAGTCGGGCACAGATACGCAGTATTTT.

A word on this clonotype: A single base separates this from a much larger clone, so it may be a read error. V usage is TRBV7-6 and J usage is TRBJ2-6, with TRBD1 identical over 8 bases. The CDR3 has 16 amino acids. The germline V gene has CDR1 SGHVS and CDR2 FNYEAQ. CDR3 residues: CASSGGQGSGANVPTF. The CDR3 DNA follows: TGTGCCAGCAGCGGAGGACAGGGATCTGGGGCCAACGTCCCGACTTTC.

This clonotype was counted at least ten times. This rearrangement joins TRBV12-3 or TRBV12-4 to TRBJ2-1, with a tentative D call TRBD2 (6 bases). V was trimmed by 7 bases and J by 4 bases, leaving 17 bases between them. This CDR3 region has 15 residues. CDR3: CASTESSAGYNEQFF. CDR3 in DNA: TGTGCCAGCACCGAATCTTCCGCGGGGTACAATGAGCAGTTCTTC.

The rearrangement uses TRBV2 and TRBJ2-3, with D possibly TRBD2 on 5 matching bases. This CDR3 has 13 residues. V was shortened by 5 bases and J by 5 bases, with 11 bases between the two germline ends. The germline V gene has CDR1 SNHLY and CDR2 FYNNEI. CDR3 bases: TGTGCCAGCAGTTTACTAGTCGTAGATACGCAGTATTTT. Its protein product is CASSLLVVDTQYF.

The V call is TRBV6-5, the J call TRBJ1-1; D call uncertain. This CDR3 has 14 residues. Per germline, CDR1 MNHEY and CDR2 SVGAGI. Trimming cost V 7 bases and J 2 bases, with 14 bases left between them. This chain's CDR3 is CASTTNLENTEAFF. CDR3 DNA sequence: TGTGCCAGCACCACCAACCTGGAAAACACTGAAGCTTTCTTT.

This clonotype was counted between two and nine times. The rearrangement links TRBV20-1 to TRBJ1-5; D is unresolved. CDR3 size: 11 residues. From germline, CDR1 is DFQATT and CDR2 SNEGSKA (reference sequence). The ends were cut back, 3 bases at V and 4 bases at J, with 4 bases in the middle. The CDR3 protein is CSARRNQPQHF. In DNA form, the CDR3 reads TGCAGTGCTAGGAGAAATCAGCCCCAGCATTTT.

The V gene is TRBV10-3, the J gene TRBJ2-2, with a weak D call TRBD2 (5 bases). Germline V gives CDR1 ENHRY, CDR2 SYGVKD. The CDR3 has 15 amino acids. The V and J ends lost 4 bases and 0 bases respectively, with 9 bases between them. This chain's CDR3 is CAISAEGANTGELFF. The CDR3 DNA follows: TGTGCCATCAGTGCTGAGGGCGCGAACACCGGGGAGCTGTTTTTT.

This clonotype has more than one count but fewer than ten. The chain links TRBV28 to TRBJ2-1, with 8 nucleotides matching TRBD1. Trimming took 1 base from V and 4 from J; bases not matched to a gene: 12. CDR1 is MDHEN and CDR2 is SYDVKM in the germline V gene. The CDR3 is 18 amino acids. The CDR3 loop is CASSLFPGPWDRYNEQFF. CDR3 coding DNA: TGTGCCAGCAGTTTATTTCCGGGCCCGTGGGACAGGTACAATGAGCAGTTCTTC.

This clonotype was observed many times. The chain has TRBV7-2 and TRBJ1-1; D remains unclear. The V gene's germline CDR1 is SGHTA and CDR2 FQGNSA. Trimming shortened V by 3 bases and J by 0 bases, and 8 bases separated the two germline ends. The CDR3 consists of 14 residues. Here the CDR3 DNA reads TGTGCCAGCAGCTTTCGGGGTGTGAACACTGAAGCTTTCTTT. Residues: CASSFRGVNTEAFF.

The V gene is TRBV5-5, the J gene TRBJ1-1; perhaps TRBD1 as D (5 bases). The CDR3 extends over 11 amino acids. Trimming took off 0 bases at V and 14 bases at J, with 11 bases between the two ends. CDR1 is SGHKS and CDR2 is YYEKEE in the germline V gene (reference sequence). DNA for the CDR3: TGTGCCAGCAGCTTGGAGGGGCGTAGCTTCTTT. Its protein product is CASSLEGRSFF.

This clonotype was counted ten times or more. The J gene is TRBJ2-1, the V gene TRBV28; no definite D call. The CDR3 length is 13 residues. The germline gives CDR1 MDHEN, CDR2 SYDVKM. V was shortened by 2 bases and J by 6 bases, with 8 bases between the two germline ends. CDR3 sequence reads: CASSLRMVNEQFF. CDR3 in DNA: TGTGCCAGCAGTTTAAGAATGGTCAATGAGCAGTTCTTC.

V is TRBV24-1 and J is TRBJ2-2, with a possible D match to TRBD1 (6 bases). Germline V gives CDR1 KGHDR, CDR2 SFDVKD. V gave up 4 bases and J gave up 2 bases, with 16 bases separating them. The CDR3 runs 17 residues. CDR3 protein: CATSDRTRQVNTGELFF. The DNA of the CDR3 is TGTGCCACCAGTGACCGTACCCGACAGGTCAACACCGGGGAGCTGTTTTTT.

This clonotype came up once. This chain connects TRBV20-1 to TRBJ2-5; 11 nucleotides agree with TRBD2. Per the germline V gene, CDR1 is DFQATT and CDR2 is SNEGSKA (reference sequence). V lost 0 bases to trimming and J lost 5 bases; unmatched junction nucleotides: 8. This CDR3 spans 16 amino acids. CDR3 amino acids: CSARDGSGGAWETQYF. In DNA, the CDR3 is TGCAGTGCTAGAGATGGTAGCGGGGGGGCATGGGAGACCCAGTACTTC.

The genes are TRBV20-1 and TRBJ1-1; maybe TRBD1 (6 bases). Trimming removed 5 bases at V and 2 bases at J, with 9 bases between. The CDR3 contains 12 residues. Germline V gene lookup returns CDR1 DFQATT and CDR2 SNEGSKA (reference sequence). CDR3: CSAPGENTEAFF. CDR3 DNA sequence: TGCAGTGCTCCAGGGGAAAACACTGAAGCTTTCTTT.

The V gene is TRBV15, the J gene TRBJ2-7; D might be TRBD1 (5 bases). CDR3 length equals 19 residues. Trimming cost V 0 bases and J 1 base, with 22 bases left between them. Germline V gene sequence: CDR1 LNHNV, CDR2 YYDKDF (reference sequence). CDR3 bases: TGTGCCACCAGCAGAGATAGGGGCCCCCTTGGGGCAGGGTCCTACGAGCAGTACGTC. Translated, it gives CATSRDRGPLGAGSYEQYV.

This clonotype was found a few times. This chain joins TRBV7-6 and TRBJ2-5; perhaps D is TRBD1 or TRBD2 (5 bases each). Germline CDR1 is SGHVS and CDR2 is FNYEAQ. This CDR3 is built from 14 residues. V was shortened by 0 bases and J by 5 bases, with 10 bases between the two germline ends. The CDR3 spells CASSLAGTYETQYF. In DNA, the CDR3 is TGTGCCAGCAGCTTAGCTGGGACGTATGAGACCCAGTACTTC.

The sample holds many counts of this clonotype. J is TRBJ2-7 and V is TRBV28; D possibly corresponds to TRBD2 (5 bases). Germline-derived CDR1 and CDR2 are MDHEN and SYDVKM. Trimming removed 5 bases from V and 0 bases from J, with 11 bases in between. The CDR3 runs 14 residues. The CDR3 sequence is CASSLVGSSYEQYV. CDR3 coding DNA: TGTGCCAGCAGTCTAGTGGGGAGCTCCTACGAGCAGTACGTC.

The rearrangement links TRBV7-9 to TRBJ2-1; D call uncertain. The CDR3 contains 15 residues. Germline V gene lookup returns CDR1 SEHNR and CDR2 FQNEAQ (reference sequence). Trimming stripped 4 bases from V and 2 bases from J, with 12 bases between. The DNA of the CDR3 is TGTGCCAGCAGCTCGATGAAGGTCGCCTACAATGAGCAGTTCTTC. Its translation: CASSSMKVAYNEQFF.

As concerns this clonotype: Sequence at one end of the junction differs from germline and may be a read error. This chain joins TRBV29-1 and TRBJ1-2; D unclear. The germline CDR1 and CDR2 sequences are SQVTM and ANQGSEA. CDR3 length: 15 amino acids. The CDR3 nucleotides are TGCAGCGTCCCGGGTTGGAGCGAATCTAACTATGGCTTCACCTTC. It yields the protein CSVPGWSESNYGFTF.

As for this clonotype: A much larger clone lies one base from this, so it may be a read error. The chain is built from TRBV7-9 and TRBJ2-5, with D perhaps being TRBD1 or TRBD2 (6 bases each). The germline CDR1 and CDR2 sequences are SEHNR and FQNEAQ (reference sequence). The CDR3 totals 14 residues. CDR3 bases: TGTGCCGGCAGCCGCGAGGGGGGCACGTTGACCCAGTACTTC. Protein product: CAGSREGGTLTQYF.